This TCR beta chain appears in the sequencing data of a study of shared clonotypes between healthy human individuals (dated by TCRdb to 2020 to 2022). For context, the study as a whole: The cohort comprised two women and a few men aged 18 to 49 years. Libraries were prepared and TCR repertoires were sequenced by different laboratories using diverse techniques, in order to increase sequencing depth and limit assay-specific biases. For each donor, three plates each were used for CD4 naive and CD4 memory, two plates were used for CD8 naive, and one plate was used for CD8 memory. Leukapheresis yielded between about 0.9 and 9 billion PBMCs per donor. To estimate repertoire size and how much clonotype sharing occurs between individuals, the study deeply sequenced the blood TCR repertoires of 5 or 6 healthy adults. The paper as a whole reports these results and caveats: Higher generation probabilities were observed for clonotypes shared by all four sorted-subset donors than for non-shared clonotypes. Sampling was restricted to blood, and TCR repertoires in tissues likely differ from the TCR repertoires found in blood. Across four donors, around 5% of naive CD4, approximately 3.6% of naive CD8, roughly 2.2% of memory CD4, and roughly 0.4% of memory CD8 clonotypes were shared. Incomplete sequencing was indicated by rarefaction of sorted-subset datasets, despite the large sequencing depth. Naive subsets generally had larger estimated clonotype richness than memory subsets did. Pairwise subsampling led to the expectation that sequencing depth would affect the degree of clonotype sharing among donors. The small number of donors limited the genetic and exposure-history diversity represented.

Turning to this clone: The antigen it binds to is not known. No much larger clonotype is one base removed from it; base qualities were not supplied.

Reading from cysteine to phenylalanine, the CDR3 counts 14 amino acids. Only CDR3 DNA remains: 42 bases, in frame from the first base. V sheds 4 bases and J sheds 0 bases, leaving 9 bases between their ends. Per the germline V gene (reference sequence), MNHEY is the CDR1 and SMNVEV is the CDR2. Donors were healthy HIV-negative adults with no recently reported acute infections or vaccinations. Every donor was a Caucasian adult residing in Nashville, Tennessee, USA. CD4+ T cells were enriched through magnetic negative selection, after which naive cells were positively selected on CD45RA and the remaining negative fraction served as the memory subset. Blood was obtained by leukapheresis, after which PBMCs were separated by Ficoll-Histopaque density gradient centrifugation and cryopreserved in liquid nitrogen vapor phase. Analytical flow cytometry was used to check the purity and quantity of each magnetically sorted T cell population. Genomic DNA was isolated from every sorted fraction and measured by UV absorbance on a Nanodrop 2000c.

TCR CDR3 regions were amplified from genomic DNA by multiplex PCR using the deep immunoSEQ assay. Extracted genomic DNA from each cell subset was spread evenly across all wells of several immunoSEQ 96-well plates, with each plate serving as a replicate. For sorted subsets, about 220 ng of genomic DNA, equivalent to 25,000 to 35,000 T cell genomes, went into each replicate PCR. Purified libraries were measured with a Qubit 3.0 fluorometer, size-checked on a Bioanalyzer 2100, and measured again with the KAPA Library Quantification kit. Each immunoSEQ 96-well plate was sequenced on its own single-read 150-cycle Illumina NextSeq 550 flow cell. The study's processing was this. The immunoSEQ output contained only junctional sequences without quality scores, so filtering could not match that applied to full-length reads. To assign V/J genes and CDR3, sequences were annotated against IMGT germline references using PyIR, a Python wrapper for IgBLAST v1.9. Reads were filtered out if the reads had weak V/J assignments (E-value above 1e-6), no CDR3, stop codons, out-of-frame junctions, or ambiguous translated residues. V3J clonotypes were defined as sequences sharing an identical inferred V gene, J gene, and CDR3 amino acid sequence. The percentage overlap between two repertoires was calculated by dividing the number of shared unique clonotypes by the size of the smaller repertoire. Richness of each repertoire was evaluated using RTK rarefaction, the Chao1 estimator, and Recon v2.1 estimates of unobserved clonotypes. Generation probabilities were computed with OLGA for all TCRbeta clonotypes obtained by the gDNA method from several donors. The table was pulled from immuneACCESS by TCRdb, which kept in-frame rearrangements only. Such tables lose some clones; where checked, under half of the loss comes from unresolved V genes, and the rest has no known cause. The V and J calls and clone size were taken over from that table, and D and trimming were inferred from the DNA. This sample holds over a million clones; roughly 74% were observed only once. The ten largest make up 0.5% to 0.65% of the sample.

This sequence was found in a man aged 18 to 29 in good health. Some clones in this sample may be carry-over from other donors' samples. The sequence joins TRBV27 to TRBJ1-1; the D segment could be TRBD1, given 5 matching bases. Sequencing was performed on memory CD4+ T cells from PBMCs. The cell subset or site label corresponds to: CD45RA-negative fraction. CDR3 sequence: CASSWGGMNTEAFF. The DNA sequence is as follows: TGTGCCAGCAGTTGGGGGGGGATGAACACTGAAGCTTTCTTT.